The rows below give T cell receptor beta chains drawn from one sample of a study of OX40 agonist ivuxolimab in advanced cancers. Method: immunoSEQ multiplex PCR; TCRdb's copy keeps in-frame clones and lacks some. The sample yields around 51,000 clones, about 90% seen once. Source: CD4+ or CD8+ T cells sorted from blood, taken in a trial of the OX40 agonist ivuxolimab. The receptor source for this set is an adult with an advanced solid tumor such as melanoma, head and neck, liver or kidney cancer. Both conserved end residues are part of each CDR3. A D gene is named only where the DNA matches it firmly. Only some rows state a clone size, as once, few, many or a class for expanded clones.

j_gene,v_gene,d_gene,abundance,CDR3nt,CDR3aa
TRBJ2-7,TRBV27,TRBD2,NA,TGTGCCAGCAGTTTCACGATGGGACTAGCGGGAGTTATGTCCGACGAGCAGTACTTC,CASSFTMGLAGVMSDEQYF
TRBJ1-3,TRBV28,TRBD1,few,TGTGCCAGCAGTCAAGCTGGGACAGGGTATTCTGGAAACACCATATATTTT,CASSQAGTGYSGNTIYF
TRBJ1-6,TRBV11-1,NA,NA,TGTGCCAATGAGGGGATCGATTCACCCCTCCACTTT,CANEGIDSPLHF
TRBJ2-2,TRBV6-6,NA,NA,TGTGCCAGCAAAAAGGGGGGAGGAAACACCGGGGAGCTGTTTTTT,CASKKGGGNTGELFF
TRBJ2-2,TRBV5-6,NA,few,TGTGCCAGCAGCTTGGTACGGGGTAGGGGGGAGCTGTTTTTT,CASSLVRGRGELFF
TRBJ2-5,TRBV9,TRBD2,once,TGTGCCACCTCGCCGCGGGGGGGCCCCCAAGAGACCCAGTACTTC,CATSPRGGPQETQYF
TRBJ2-2,TRBV10-1,NA,NA,TGCTCACATATACCTGCGAACACCGGGGAGCTGTTTTTT,CSHIPANTGELFF
TRBJ2-3,TRBV5-6,NA,NA,TGTGCCAGCAGCTTGACTGGCACAGATACGCAGTATTTT,CASSLTGTDTQYF
TRBJ2-1,TRBV11-2,TRBD1,once,TGTGCCAGCAGCTTGGCCCCTACCCCGGGACAGGGGAAGGATGAGCAGTTCTTC,CASSLAPTPGQGKDEQFF
TRBJ2-3,TRBV5-6,NA,NA,TGTGCCAGCAGCTTGGGCAAAGATACGCAGTATTTT,CASSLGKDTQYF
TRBJ1-4,TRBV6-6,NA,NA,TGTGCCAGCAGTCCCAACAGGGTTTTAAGTGAAAAACTGTTTTTT,CASSPNRVLSEKLFF
TRBJ1-1,TRBV28,NA,NA,TGTGCCAGCAGCCTTATGTATGGGGGCCGCACTGAAGCTTTCTTT,CASSLMYGGRTEAFF
TRBJ1-5,TRBV28,TRBD1,NA,TGTGCCAGCAGTTTCCCCAGGTACAGGGGGAATCAGCCCCAGCATTTT,CASSFPRYRGNQPQHF
TRBJ1-1,TRBV5-6,TRBD1,NA,TGTGCCAGCAGCTTTCGCCCCGGGACAGCTTTGAACACTGAAGCTTTCTTT,CASSFRPGTALNTEAFF
TRBJ2-3,TRBV21-1,NA,NA,TGTGCCAGTCGAAGAGATACGCAGTATTTT,CASRRDTQYF
TRBJ1-2,TRBV29-1,NA,NA,TGCAGCGTTGAAAGGGTAAACTATGGCTACACCTTC,CSVERVNYGYTF
TRBJ2-5,TRBV6-4,TRBD1,NA,TGTGCCAGCTGTTCAGGGGGTAATGGCCAAGAGACCCAGTACTTC,CASCSGGNGQETQYF
TRBJ1-2,TRBV6-1,NA,NA,TGTGCCAGCAGTGAAGGGGACTCCTACACCTTC,CASSEGDSYTF
TRBJ2-2,TRBV7-3,NA,NA,TGTGCCAGCAGATCCGAAGCCGGGACAACCACCGGGGAGCTGTTTTTT,CASRSEAGTTTGELFF
TRBJ1-4,TRBV28,NA,NA,TGTGCCAGCAGTTTGGTAGAGGGACTAGTAACTAATGAAAAACTGTTTTTT,CASSLVEGLVTNEKLFF
TRBJ2-1,TRBV19,TRBD2,NA,TGTGCCAGTAGTATAGATCTAGCGGGATCCTACAATGAGCAGTTCTTC,CASSIDLAGSYNEQFF
TRBJ2-1,TRBV11-3,NA,NA,TGTGCCAGCAGCTTCTCCGGGACGGGCTACAATGAGCAGTTCTTC,CASSFSGTGYNEQFF
TRBJ1-1,TRBV5-6,TRBD1,NA,TGTGCCAGCAGCTGGGGATCCGGGACAGGGGGCAAGGACACTGAAGCTTTCTTT,CASSWGSGTGGKDTEAFF
TRBJ2-3,TRBV2,TRBD2,NA,TGTGCCAGCAGAGGCCCCGGGAGGGCCGAGACAGATACGCAGTATTTT,CASRGPGRAETDTQYF
TRBJ2-3,TRBV30,NA,NA,TGTGCCTGGAGTGTGTGGCAAGGAAGTGATACGCAGTATTTT,CAWSVWQGSDTQYF
TRBJ2-1,TRBV29-1,TRBD2,NA,TGCAGCGTTGACCTCCTAGCGGGAGGGCGGGATGAGCAGTTCTTC,CSVDLLAGGRDEQFF
TRBJ2-1,TRBV9,TRBD1,NA,TGTGCCAGCAGCCCTTGGACAGGGGGCAATGAGCAGTTCTTC,CASSPWTGGNEQFF
TRBJ2-7,TRBV25-1,NA,NA,TGTGCCAGCAGTGAGGGCCTAGGGTCCTACGAGCAGTACTTC,CASSEGLGSYEQYF
TRBJ2-3,TRBV2,TRBD2,NA,TGTGCCAGCAGTAGCGGGGCCGCGAATACGCAGTATTTT,CASSSGAANTQYF
TRBJ2-1,TRBV5-8,TRBD1,NA,TGTGCCAGCAGTCCCACCGGGACAGTCAGCAATGAGCAGTTCTTC,CASSPTGTVSNEQFF
TRBJ1-2,TRBV19,NA,NA,TGTGCCAGTAGTATACGGCAGGGTGATGGCTACACCTTC,CASSIRQGDGYTF
TRBJ2-3,TRBV28,TRBD2,NA,TGTGCCAGCAGTTTCGTGGGAGGGGGCACAGATACGCAGTATTTT,CASSFVGGGTDTQYF
TRBJ2-1,TRBV18,NA,once,TGTGCCAGCTCACCAGAATACAATGAGCAGTTCTTC,CASSPEYNEQFF
TRBJ2-2,TRBV28,TRBD2,NA,TGTGCCAGCAGTCGGAGTCTAGCGGGGGGTTACACCGGGGAGCTGTTTTTT,CASSRSLAGGYTGELFF
TRBJ1-1,TRBV5-4,NA,NA,TGTGCCAGCAGCTTGGGGCAGGGAGCGGGTTTAACTGAAGCTTTCTTT,CASSLGQGAGLTEAFF
TRBJ1-5,TRBV6-6,NA,NA,TGTGCCAGCAGTTTCTCAGGGTTAAATCAGCCCCAGCATTTT,CASSFSGLNQPQHF
TRBJ2-1,TRBV18,TRBD2,NA,TGTGCCAGCTCAATCTCGCTAGCGGGAAATGAGCAGTTCTTC,CASSISLAGNEQFF
TRBJ1-2,TRBV9,TRBD1,few,TGTGCCAGCAGCGTTACAGGGGGTGGCTACACCTTC,CASSVTGGGYTF
TRBJ2-5,TRBV27,TRBD1,NA,TGTGCCAGCAGTTTACAGGGGGCTGTGGAGACCCAGTACTTC,CASSLQGAVETQYF
TRBJ2-7,TRBV6-1,TRBD1,NA,TGTGCCAGCAGCGCACGCTCCGGGACAGGGGTCGAGCAGTACTTC,CASSARSGTGVEQYF
TRBJ2-1,TRBV28,TRBD2,NA,TGTGCCAGCACCCAAGCGGGATTCGATGAGCAGTTCTTC,CASTQAGFDEQFF
TRBJ2-1,TRBV7-3,NA,few,TGTGCCAGCAGCTTCGACCTATACAATGAGCAGTTCTTC,CASSFDLYNEQFF
TRBJ2-7,TRBV9,TRBD1,NA,TGTGCCAGCAGCGCACAGGGGGCCTCCTACGAGCAGTACTTC,CASSAQGASYEQYF